This T cell receptor beta chain was profiled in a study of blood T cell repertoires in COVID-19. Overall study: PBMCs, B-cell-depleted T cells, or T cells were the source of the cDNA or gDNA that made up the material.

Assay used: immunoSEQ multiplex PCR; TCRdb lists only in-frame clones, some missing. Found here are about 150,000 clones, 65% to 90% of them singletons; the top ten hold more than 7.5%. Losses at the gene ends were 4 bases for V and 3 bases for J; bases not matched to a gene: 5. This CDR3 comprises 16 residues. The germline V gene has CDR1 LGHNA and CDR2 YNFKEQ. The chain links TRBV4-2 to TRBJ1-3, with 11 bases lining up with TRBD1. Sample: peripheral blood. The sequence derives from a woman aged 45-60 years with acute or convalescent COVID-19. CDR3 bases: TGTGCCAGCAGCCCACGGACAGGGGGCAGTGGAAACACCATATATTTT. Translated, it gives CASSPRTGGSGNTIYF.